This TCR beta chain was obtained from a study of beta chain features in type 1 diabetes (dated by TCRdb to about 2018). Study-level background: Patients and healthy donors did not differ in mean age, gender distribution, total cell number or subset yield. A total of approximately 110,000,000 sorted cells were examined across all samples, and a strong correlation was observed between cell number per subset and RNA yield. In the study, recently diagnosed type 1 diabetes patients and matched healthy donors were compared on the TCRB repertoires of their sorted circulating CD4+ T cell subsets. Regulatory and stem cell-like memory subsets were isolated from only 8 patients and roughly eight healthy donors, whereas naive and central memory subsets came from all 30 or so donors.

In regard to this clone: Its antigen is still unknown. No base qualities exist here, and no much larger clone lies one base off it.

Summary of the overall study and its limitations: Sequencing cDNA rather than genomic DNA could over-represent highly expressing activated cells, although activation and CD3 levels did not differ between groups. PCR may preferentially amplify shorter templates, but because patient and control samples were amplified and corrected together, any resulting skew would affect both groups equally. A moderate but significant shortening of TCRB CDR3 length was observed in type 1 diabetes patients in all four CD4+ subsets. At VDJ recombination sites, type 1 diabetes patients had fewer insertions and more deleted nucleotides, which implies abnormalities in thymic rearrangement. Naive, central memory and regulatory TCRB repertoires appeared to be more alike among patients than among healthy donors. HLA sub-analyses involved small numbers of individuals, so any influence of HLA type on TCRB rearrangement remained unresolved.

The High Capacity cDNA Reverse Transcription Kit was used to reverse transcribe all of the isolated RNA, meaning that expressed TCRB transcripts were what got sequenced. Deep immunoSEQ sequencing was performed on naive, central memory and regulatory T cell samples, with an average of around 3.4 million total reads per sample. After sorted cells were lysed in RLT buffer, RNA was extracted with DNase-treated RNeasy Micro or Mini kits, with the choice depending on cell number. Each cell subset was processed on its own to prevent cross-contamination, while patient and healthy donor samples were processed together. TCRB sequences were amplified from cDNA with the immunoSEQ multiplex PCR, producing 87-bp fragments spanning the CDR3 region. Amplicons were sequenced on the Illumina HiSeq platform. From the authors' description of their analysis: PCR bias was corrected computationally using synthetic template baselines, and reads within Hamming distance 2 were collapsed, with unmergeable singletons discarded. Reads were aligned to IMGT to assign V, D and J genes, CDR3 length, and insertions or deletions at six rearrangement sites. Within each subset, clonotype counts were normalized to the number of sorted cells before true diversity and Gini coefficients were calculated with the tcR R package. The overlap coefficient, calculated on TCRB nucleotide sequences, was used to measure repertoire sharing. Sourced from immuneACCESS, this table was stored by TCRdb with only in-frame sequences that have V and J called. A share of the clones is absent; for the studies checked, an unresolved V gene accounts for under half, and the remainder has no known explanation. That table supplies the V and J calls and clone size; D and trimming were determined from the DNA. The sample table contains 15,000 to 17,000 clones; only one count was recorded for around three quarters of them. Of the sample, 2% to 3% falls within the top ten clones.

Each donor gave one peripheral blood draw, averaging approximately 110 mL, which was collected into heparinised tubes. Naive, central memory, regulatory and stem cell-like memory CD4+ T cells were sorted on a BD FACSAria II using a panel including CD45RO, CCR7, CD25, CD127, CD95 and CD27. Every sorted population had a purity above 95%. PBMCs were isolated immediately by Lymphoprep density gradient centrifugation and stained directly without culture. So that batch effects would be minimized, each experiment stained and sorted samples in pairs, pairing one healthy donor with one patient. Specimen: Tregs from blood. The sample's cell subset or site label is to be understood as: regulatory CD4+ T cells. The clonotype originates from a man younger than 40 with type 1 diabetes.

At the DNA level, the sequence is TGTGCCATCAGTGAGTCTTTGGGACAGATACTCTACACCTTC. Translated, it gives CAISESLGQILYTF. Recombination joined TRBV10-3 with TRBJ1-2, and TRBD1 aligns with 7 junction nucleotides. Here V drops 0 bases and J drops 10 bases, and the junction holds 8 bases not matched to any gene. Counted from cysteine to phenylalanine, this CDR3 has 14 amino acids. The DNA shown is the 42-base CDR3, in frame from base 1. From a lookup of the germline V gene, CDR1 and CDR2 are ENHRY and SYGVKD.